The next 25 T cell receptor beta chains were all read from a single sample in a study of blood T cells in healthy people across ages. Sample-barcoded 5' priming and a J-beta primer mix drove a second PCR of 7 to 11 cycles. One entry per CDR3 protein results from TCRdb running MiXCR on the 5' RACE reads. The repertoire includes roughly 720,000 distinct CDR3 sequences, approximately 55% of them detected once, and approximately 40% sits in the top ten. Input material: blood. All receptors come from a man at least 80 years old in good health.

V is TRBV28 and J is TRBJ2-3; 11 bases line up with TRBD2. Germline trimming cut 2 bases from V and 0 bases from J; bases unmatched to any gene: 7. The CDR3 sequence is 18 residues long. Germline lookup yields CDR1 MDHEN and CDR2 SYDVKM. The CDR3 sequence: CASSLVFGTSGSTDTQYF. CDR3 DNA sequence: TGTGCCAGCAGTTTAGTGTTCGGGACTAGCGGAAGCACAGATACGCAGTATTTT.

The V call is TRBV28, the J call TRBJ2-7; a possible D gene is TRBD1 (5 bases). Germline V CDR1 and CDR2: MDHEN, SYDVKM. V was cut by 7 bases and J by 0 bases, with 16 bases left in between. The CDR3 is made up of 15 amino acids. CDR3 in amino acids: CASTPSGSYSYEQYF. The CDR3 DNA follows: TGTGCCAGCACCCCATCAGGGTCTTACTCCTACGAGCAGTACTTC.

This rearrangement joins TRBV20-1 to TRBJ1-4, with TRBD1 identical over 9 bases. The V segment lost 2 bases and the J segment 4 bases; nucleotides outside the gene matches: 5. The germline V gene encodes CDR1 DFQATT and CDR2 SNEGSKA (reference sequence). There are 15 residues in the CDR3. In DNA form, the CDR3 reads TGCAGTGCTAGACCTATGACAGGGGGTAATGAAAAACTGTTTTTT. Its protein is CSARPMTGGNEKLFF.

The rearrangement links TRBV14 to TRBJ2-5, with D perhaps matching TRBD2 (5 bases). CDR1 and CDR2 from the germline V gene are SGHDN and FVKESK. This CDR3 is 15 amino acids long. Trimming took 0 bases from V and 4 from J, leaving 12 bases between them. CDR3 coding DNA: TGTGCCAGCAGCCAAGACGATGGCGGGTTAGAGACCCAGTACTTC. This translates into CASSQDDGGLETQYF. Supplemented by reference TRBV14 and TRBJ2-5, the full variable domain reads EAGVTQFPSHSVIEKGQTVTLRCDPISGHDNLYWYRRVMGKEIKFLLHFVKESKQDESGMPNNRFLAERTGGTYSTLKVQPAELEDSGVYFCASSQDDGGLETQYFGPGTRLLVL.

This chain joins TRBV18 and TRBJ2-3; no clear D gene. Germline V gives CDR1 KGHSH, CDR2 LQKENI. V lost 4 bases to trimming and J lost 1 base, with 9 bases between them. The CDR3 runs to 14 residues. The DNA for the CDR3 is TGTGCCAGCTCACTTTTGGACCGCACAGATACGCAGTATTTT. Protein product: CASSLLDRTDTQYF.

This rearrangement joins TRBV6-6 to TRBJ2-3; TRBD1 matches at 10 bases. This CDR3 spans 17 amino acids. J was trimmed by 2 bases and V by 10 bases; bases with no gene match: 15. Germline V gene sequence: CDR1 MNHNY, CDR2 SVGAGI (reference sequence). The CDR3 spells CATVRDRGPLPTDTQYF. The CDR3 DNA sequence: TGTGCCACCGTCCGAGACAGGGGGCCACTCCCCACAGATACGCAGTATTTT.

The chain is built from TRBV12-3 or TRBV12-4 and TRBJ2-5; 9 bases are a match to TRBD1. V shed 8 bases and J 4 bases; nucleotides not matched to a gene: 5. This CDR3 is 13 amino acids long. The CDR3 sequence: CASGDRAAETQYF. The CDR3 DNA is TGTGCCAGCGGGGACAGGGCGGCAGAGACCCAGTACTTC.

The chain has TRBV2 and TRBJ2-6; maybe TRBD2 (5 bases). Germline V gives CDR1 SNHLY, CDR2 FYNNEI. Trimming pared 5 bases from V and 2 bases from J, leaving 13 bases between. The CDR3 is made up of 16 amino acids. CDR3 DNA: TGTGCCAGCAGTCGCGCCGGAGGAGCTGGGGCCAACGTCCTGACTTTC. Translation: CASSRAGGAGANVLTF.

The chain couples TRBV7-9 to TRBJ2-5; possible D gene TRBD2, 6 bases. The germline V and J ends were trimmed by 5 bases and 2 bases, with 15 bases remaining between them. This CDR3 is 15 amino acids long. The V gene's germline CDR1 is SEHNR and CDR2 FQNEAQ (reference sequence). The CDR3 DNA sequence: TGTGCCAGCAGCCTCGGGGAGGCGGGGCAAGAGACCCAGTACTTC. Its translation: CASSLGEAGQETQYF. The entire variable domain, with the rest obtained from reference TRBV7-9 and TRBJ2-5, is as follows: DTGVSQNPRHKITKRGQNVTFRCDPISEHNRLYWYRQTLGQGPEFLTYFQNEAQLEKSRLLSDRFSAERPKGSFSTLEIQRTEQGDSAMYLCASSLGEAGQETQYFGPGTRLLVL.

This clonotype was seen a few times. The chain recombines TRBV5-1 with TRBJ2-1; D gene unclear. The germline CDR1 and CDR2 sequences are SGHRS and YFSETQ. The CDR3 runs 15 residues. V was shortened by 5 bases and J by 3 bases, with 15 bases between the two germline ends. CDR3 DNA sequence: TGCGCCAGCAGAACAAATCCTGAAAGCTACAATGAGCAGTTCTTC. Protein product: CASRTNPESYNEQFF.

The rearrangement joins TRBV7-2 to TRBJ2-7, with 8 bases fitting TRBD1. Per germline, CDR1 SGHTA and CDR2 FQGNSA. Trimming cost V 6 bases and J 2 bases; bases outside gene matches: 6. This CDR3 is 14 amino acids long. CDR3: CASRPGQVPYEQYF. CDR3 coding DNA: TGTGCCAGCAGACCGGGACAGGTACCCTACGAGCAGTACTTC.

This clonotype was recorded once. The chain is built from TRBV5-1 and TRBJ1-1; 9 nucleotides match TRBD1. CDR3 size: 14 residues. J was trimmed by 4 bases and V by 7 bases; bases with no gene match: 8. The germline gives CDR1 SGHRS, CDR2 YFSETQ. As DNA, the CDR3 is TGCGCCAGCTCCGCCGGGACAGGGTTCACTGAAGCTTTCTTT. Its protein is CASSAGTGFTEAFF.

V is TRBV13 and J is TRBJ2-1; TRBD2 matches at 9 bases. The CDR3 length is 17 residues. V lost 4 bases to trimming and J lost 6 bases; unmatched junction nucleotides: 13. Germline V gene lookup returns CDR1 PRHDT and CDR2 FYEKMQ (reference sequence). CDR3 sequence reads: CASSSVGASGMINEQFF. The DNA of the CDR3 is TGTGCCAGCAGCTCCGTCGGGGCTAGCGGGATGATCAATGAGCAGTTCTTC.

This clonotype was found a few times. The V gene is TRBV5-5, the J gene TRBJ2-6; either TRBD1 or TRBD2 may supply D (5 bases each). The V end was cut by 4 bases, the J end by 0 bases, with 11 bases between. The CDR3 is made up of 16 amino acids. Germline CDR1 and CDR2: SGHKS and YYEKEE (reference sequence). CDR3 coding DNA: TGTGCCAGCAGCCTCGGGGCTTACTCTGGGGCCAACGTCCTGACTTTC. Residues: CASSLGAYSGANVLTF.

This clonotype came up once. The chain joins TRBV28 to TRBJ2-7, with 9 bases aligning to TRBD2. This CDR3 contains 17 residues. V dropped 5 bases and J dropped 0; count of bases not matched to a gene: 11. From germline, CDR1 is MDHEN and CDR2 SYDVKM. Written as DNA, the CDR3 is TGTGCCAGCAGTCCCTTTGCGGGGGGGGACAGCTCCTACGAGCAGTACTTC. It is translated as CASSPFAGGDSSYEQYF.

This clonotype was counted between two and nine times. The chain couples TRBV7-2 to TRBJ2-5, with TRBD1 identical over 10 bases. This CDR3 has 16 amino acids. In germline, CDR1 is SGHTA, CDR2 FQGNSA. The J segment lost 3 bases and the V segment lost 3 bases, leaving 7 bases of the junction unmatched. CDR3 amino acids: CASSLADRGREETQYF. CDR3 bases: TGTGCCAGCAGCTTGGCTGACAGGGGGCGGGAAGAGACCCAGTACTTC. Using reference TRBV7-2 and TRBJ2-5 for the parts outside the CDR3, the full variable domain is GAGVSQSPSNKVTEKGKDVELRCDPISGHTALYWYRQSLGQGLEFLIYFQGNSAPDKSGLPSDRFSAERTGGSVSTLTIQRTQQEDSAVYLCASSLADRGREETQYFGPGTRLLVL.

DNA for the CDR3: TGTGCCAGCAGTAGGGGGCAGTACGAGCAGTACTTC. This gives the protein CASSRGQYEQYF. V usage is TRBV12-3 or TRBV12-4 and J usage is TRBJ2-7; 7 bases match TRBD1. The junction had 2 bases not matched to a gene; V was cut back by 5 bases and J by 4 bases. The length of the CDR3 is 12 residues.

The chain has TRBV28 and TRBJ2-3; 9 nucleotides line up with TRBD2. The CDR3 totals 16 residues. Germline lookup yields CDR1 MDHEN and CDR2 SYDVKM. V was pared by 5 bases and J by 8 bases, with 14 bases of the junction left unmatched. DNA for the CDR3: TGTGCCAGCAGTGCACCTAGCGGGATGGGATCGGGTACGCAGTATTTT. It translates to CASSAPSGMGSGTQYF.

This clonotype was found a few times. The V and J genes are TRBV4-2 and TRBJ1-5; D gene unclear. The CDR3 consists of 15 residues. Germline CDR1 LGHNA, CDR2 YNFKEQ. Trimming stripped 0 bases from V and 1 base from J, with 7 bases between. The CDR3 spells CASSQDPNSNQPQHF. The CDR3 bases are TGTGCCAGCAGCCAAGATCCTAACAGCAATCAGCCCCAGCATTTT.

This clonotype was seen only a few times. The chain links TRBV12-5 to TRBJ1-2, with D maybe TRBD1 (6 bases). Trimming took off 6 bases at V and 4 bases at J, with 12 bases between the two ends. The germline CDR1 and CDR2 sequences are LGHNT and FRNRAP. CDR3 length: 13 amino acids. The CDR3: CASGLRGGYGYTF. The DNA for the CDR3 is TGTGCTAGTGGCCTAAGGGGGGGCTATGGCTACACCTTC.

V usage is TRBV27 and J usage is TRBJ2-1; 8 bases align to TRBD2. Losses at the gene ends were 7 bases for V and 3 bases for J; bases not matched to a gene: 8. Germline-derived CDR1 and CDR2 are MNHEY and SMNVEV (reference sequence). The CDR3 covers 15 residues. CDR3 nucleotides: TGTGCCAGCACCCGAAGCGGGAGCGGCTACAATGAGCAGTTCTTC. Translation gives CASTRSGSGYNEQFF.

CDR3 sequence: CASRRVFEDGSDTQYF. The DNA of the CDR3 is TGTGCCAGCAGAAGAGTATTTGAGGATGGGTCAGATACGCAGTATTTT. The gene calls are TRBV6-5 and TRBJ2-3; D is uncertain. CDR1 MNHEY and CDR2 SVGAGI come from the germline V gene. V lost 6 bases, J lost 4 bases, and 20 bases lay in between. This CDR3 spans 16 amino acids.

This clonotype came up a few times. This sequence joins TRBV7-2 and TRBJ1-2, with D hard to call. V dropped 5 bases and J dropped 4 bases, with 8 bases sitting between them. Germline V gene sequence: CDR1 SGHTA, CDR2 FQGNSA. This CDR3 comprises 12 residues. The CDR3 spells CASSAQAYGYTF. Here the CDR3 DNA reads TGTGCCAGCAGCGCTCAGGCCTATGGCTACACCTTC.

The chain is built from TRBV27 and TRBJ2-6; TRBD2 aligns across 7 bases. This CDR3 is 19 amino acids long. CDR1 is MNHEY and CDR2 is SMNVEV in the germline V gene (reference sequence). V shed 4 bases, J shed 0 bases, and the junction held 12 bases outside the gene matches. CDR3 bases: TGTGCCAGCAGTTCCCCCATCGGGGGGTGGCTCTCTGGGGCCAACGTCCTGACTTTC. Translating gives CASSSPIGGWLSGANVLTF.

The gene calls are TRBV9 and TRBJ2-5, with 8 bases identical to TRBD1. V trimming: 1 base; J trimming: 4 bases; junction bases outside the gene matches: 6. CDR3 size: 15 residues. Germline-derived CDR1 and CDR2 are SGDLS and YYNGEE. The CDR3 DNA follows: TGTGCCAGCAGCGTACCCGGACAGGGTGGAGAGACCCAGTACTTC. Amino acids: CASSVPGQGGETQYF.